The sequence of this T cell receptor beta chain was determined in a study of OX40 agonist ivuxolimab in advanced cancers. Across the study: At just under 85% male, the cohort had a mean age of 60 years, ranging from roughly 20 to 90. General study results and limits: In the 0.1-3.0 mg/kg groups, partial responders showed among the lowest expansion. CD4+ and CD8+ T cells in blood underwent clonal expansion by week 6 at 0.1 to 3.0 mg/kg.

This clone has a handful of counts. What it binds is not known. The V gene end was trimmed by 6 bases and the J gene end by 2 bases; junction bases not matched to a gene: 8. CDR3 length equals 16 residues. The germline V gene has CDR1 SGHAT and CDR2 FQNNGV. Method: immunoSEQ multiplex PCR; TCRdb's copy keeps in-frame clones and lacks some. This table holds just under 65,000 clones, about 89% found once. The sample consisted of CD4+ or CD8+ T cells sorted from blood, taken in a trial of the OX40 agonist ivuxolimab. The receptor's source is an adult with an advanced solid tumor such as melanoma, head and neck, liver or kidney cancer. This chain joins TRBV11-2 and TRBJ2-2; TRBD2 matches 8 bases. The CDR3 DNA is TGTGCCAGCAGGGATACGGGAGGGATCAACACCGGGGAGCTGTTTTTT. This encodes CASRDTGGINTGELFF. The variable domain in full, completed from reference TRBV11-2 and TRBJ2-2, reads EAGVAQSPRYKIIEKRQSVAFWCNPISGHATLYWYQQILGQGPKLLIQFQNNGVVDDSQLPKDRFSAERLKGVDSTLKIQPAKLEDSAVYLCASRDTGGINTGELFFGEGSRLTVL.